The 14 T cell receptor beta chains listed next were all sequenced from one sample in a study of T cells in Graves' hyperthyroidism and ophthalmopathy. The source material, RNA transcripts, was used to amplify TCR beta CDR3 regions. First-round RT-PCR with HTBI primers amplified the TCR CDR3 region. In TCRdb, the multiplex PCR reads were re-called with MiXCR into one record per CDR3 protein. The sample holds roughly 180,000 distinct CDR3 sequences, roughly 10% seen once. Sequencing was carried out using blood. The receptors come from a woman younger than 30 with Graves' hyperthyroidism that later progressed to Graves' ophthalmopathy.

This clonotype was picked up many times. This chain connects TRBV15 to TRBJ2-1, with TRBD2 matching 9 bases. The CDR3 has 17 amino acids. Germline lookup yields CDR1 LNHNV and CDR2 YYDKDF (reference sequence). V shed 0 bases, J shed 0 bases, and the junction held 3 bases outside the gene matches. For the CDR3, the DNA is TGTGCCACCAGCAGAGAGACTAGCGGAAGCTCCTACAATGAGCAGTTCTTC. This sequence encodes CATSRETSGSSYNEQFF.

This clonotype showed up just a few times. The rearrangement uses TRBV6-1 and TRBJ1-5, with no clear D. This CDR3 contains 14 residues. Germline V gene data show CDR1 as MNHNS and CDR2 as SASEGT. V was shortened by 6 bases and J by 0 bases, with 9 bases between the two germline ends. The CDR3 loop reads CASSGIDSNQPQHF. In DNA, the CDR3 is TGTGCCAGCAGCGGTATTGATAGCAATCAGCCCCAGCATTTT.

This clonotype was detected ten times or more. The chain carries TRBV20-1 and TRBJ1-1; no clear D. This CDR3 has 13 amino acids. Germline CDR1 DFQATT, CDR2 SNEGSKA (reference sequence). Trimming pared 1 base from V and 1 base from J, leaving 7 bases between. The CDR3 loop is CSARVPGNTEAFF. The CDR3 DNA follows: TGCAGTGCTAGAGTTCCGGGGAACACTGAAGCTTTCTTT.

This clonotype has a count of ten or more. This chain connects TRBV28 to TRBJ2-4; D might be TRBD1 (5 bases). V lost 4 bases and J lost 9, with 16 bases in between. The CDR3 sequence is 14 residues long. Germline lookup yields CDR1 MDHEN and CDR2 SYDVKM. The CDR3, as DNA: TGTGCCAGCAGTTCTGGGGCCCTACGGACCATTCAGTACTTC. This translates into CASSSGALRTIQYF.

The CDR3 here is CAWSRLAGGSEQYF. CDR3 DNA sequence: TGTGCCTGGAGCCGACTAGCGGGGGGGAGCGAGCAGTACTTC. The gene calls are TRBV30 and TRBJ2-7, with 14 bases identical to TRBD2. CDR1 is GTSNPN, CDR2 SVGIG, per germline (reference sequence). Trimming cost V 3 bases and J 6 bases; bases outside gene matches: 4. The CDR3 is 14 amino acids.

This clonotype has ten or more counts. The chain combines TRBV5-6 with TRBJ2-7; D assignment may be TRBD1 or TRBD2 (6 bases each). The CDR3 extends over 15 amino acids. V lost 4 bases to trimming and J lost 3 bases, with 17 bases between them. CDR1 is SGHDT and CDR2 is YYEEEE in the germline V gene. In DNA, the CDR3 is TGTGCCAGCAGCGCCCGAGCAGGGGAGGTCTACGAGCAGTACTTC. Translating it yields CASSARAGEVYEQYF.

There are many counts of this clonotype. V is TRBV20-1 and J is TRBJ1-1; 8 bases map to TRBD1. Germline-derived CDR1 and CDR2 are DFQATT and SNEGSKA (reference sequence). The CDR3 runs 16 residues. V trimming: 0 bases; J trimming: 6 bases; junction bases outside the gene matches: 12. CDR3 coding DNA: TGCAGTGCTAGAGATCTGGACAGGGAGGAGAGCTCTGAAGCTTTCTTT. It specifies CSARDLDREESSEAFF.

As regards this clonotype: This sequence may be a read error, since a much larger clone differs from it by one base. The rearrangement links TRBV19 to TRBJ1-5, with 10 bases that match TRBD1. CDR3 length: 16 residues. Germline values: CDR1 LNHDA, CDR2 SQIVND (reference sequence). The V and J ends lost 7 bases and 6 bases, in that order; junction bases with no gene match: 12. The CDR3 DNA follows: TGTGCCAGTACCACGACTGGGACAGGGGACAGTCAGCCCCAGCATTTT. Its translation: CASTTTGTGDSQPQHF.

This clonotype showed up many times. The chain recombines TRBV7-3 with TRBJ2-2; 7 bases line up with TRBD1. V was clipped by 1 base and J by 0 bases; unmatched bases: 11. Germline-derived CDR1 and CDR2 are SGHTA and FQGTGA. The CDR3 runs to 19 residues. CDR3 in DNA: TGTGCCAGCAGCTTAATCGGGCGTTATGGGACAGCGAACACCGGGGAGCTGTTTTTT. Its protein product is CASSLIGRYGTANTGELFF. Complete variable domain (other parts from reference TRBV7-3 and TRBJ2-2): GAGVSQTPSNKVTEKGKYVELRCDPISGHTALYWYRQSLGQGPEFLIYFQGTGAADDSGLPNDRFFAVRPEGSVSTLKIQRTERGDSAVYLCASSLIGRYGTANTGELFFGEGSRLTVL.

This clonotype was observed at least ten times. The chain uses TRBV6-2 or TRBV6-3 and TRBJ2-2, with 8 bases lining up with TRBD2. The CDR3 sequence is 18 residues long. The junction had 16 bases not matched to a gene; V was cut back by 7 bases and J by 3 bases. Germline CDR1 and CDR2: MNHEY and SVGEGT. The CDR3 spells CASTYIGSRGGHTGELFF. CDR3 DNA sequence: TGTGCCAGCACCTATATCGGGTCTCGGGGGGGCCACACCGGGGAGCTGTTTTTT.

This clonotype has a count of ten or more. The chain employs TRBV30 and TRBJ2-5, with 11 nucleotides matching TRBD2. Looked up from germline, CDR1 is GTSNPN and CDR2 is SVGIG (reference sequence). The V gene end was trimmed by 2 bases and the J gene end by 5 bases; junction bases not matched to a gene: 4. This CDR3 spans 14 amino acids. CDR3 region: CAWSRLAGTETQYF. Written as DNA, the CDR3 is TGTGCCTGGAGTCGACTAGCGGGAACGGAGACCCAGTACTTC. Full variable domain (rest looked up from reference TRBV30 and TRBJ2-5): SQTIHQWPATLVQPVGSPLSLECTVEGTSNPNLYWYRQAAGRGLQLLFYSVGIGQISSEVPQNLSASRPQDRQFILSSKKLLLSDSGFYLCAWSRLAGTETQYFGPGTRLLVL.

This clonotype appeared a single time. This rearrangement joins TRBV15 to TRBJ1-1; D might be TRBD1 (5 bases). The CDR3 spans 16 residues. CDR1 LNHNV and CDR2 YYDKDF come from the germline V gene (reference sequence). Trimming took off 1 base at V and 4 bases at J, with 16 bases between the two ends. In DNA form, the CDR3 reads TGTGCCACCAGCAGAGGTGGTGGGGGTTTCGGCACTGAAGCTTTCTTT. It translates to CATSRGGGGFGTEAFF.

This clonotype has ten or more counts. The chain joins TRBV5-6 to TRBJ2-6; D gene unclear. Trimming cost V 0 bases and J 4 bases, with 11 bases left between them. Per germline, CDR1 SGHDT and CDR2 YYEEEE. The CDR3 spans 16 residues. The CDR3 nucleotides read TGTGCCAGCAGCTTGGCGGTAGGGTTCGGGGCCAACGTCCTGACTTTC. It encodes CASSLAVGFGANVLTF.

This clonotype appeared many times. V gene TRBV7-8 combines with J gene TRBJ1-5, with a tentative D call TRBD1 (5 bases). The CDR3 is made up of 16 amino acids. V lost 5 bases to trimming and J lost 2 bases, with 16 bases between them. CDR1 is SGHVS, CDR2 FQNEAQ, per germline. This chain's CDR3 is CASSRMGGGGNQPQHF. Here the CDR3 DNA reads TGTGCCAGCAGCCGAATGGGGGGGGGAGGCAATCAGCCCCAGCATTTT.